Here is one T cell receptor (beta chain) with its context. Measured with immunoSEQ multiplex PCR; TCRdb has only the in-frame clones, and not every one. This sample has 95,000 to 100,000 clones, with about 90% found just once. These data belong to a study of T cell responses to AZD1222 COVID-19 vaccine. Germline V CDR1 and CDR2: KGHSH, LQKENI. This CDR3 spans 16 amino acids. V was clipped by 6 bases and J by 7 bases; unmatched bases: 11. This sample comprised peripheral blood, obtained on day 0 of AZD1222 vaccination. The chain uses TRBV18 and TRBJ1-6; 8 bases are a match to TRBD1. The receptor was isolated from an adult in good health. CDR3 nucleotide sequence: TGTGCCAGCTCGCCCGGCCGACAGGGGAGCAATTCACCCCTCCACTTT. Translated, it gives CASSPGRQGSNSPLHF. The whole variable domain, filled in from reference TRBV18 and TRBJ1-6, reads NAGVMQNPRHLVRRRGQEARLRCSPMKGHSHVYWYRQLPEEGLKFMVYLQKENIIDESGMPKERFSAEFPKEGPSILRIQQVVRGDSAAYFCASSPGRQGSNSPLHFGNGTRLTVT.